What follows is one T cell receptor (beta chain) and its context. Its antigen is not yet known. Base qualities are not recorded, but no much larger clone differs from it by a single base. The CDR3 runs 14 residues from the cysteine to the phenylalanine. CDR3 DNA is the only sequence kept; it has 42 bases, read in frame from the first base. A distance of 11 bases separates the germline ends of V and J, which lose 5 bases and 1 base respectively. CDR1 and CDR2 are read off the germline V gene (reference sequence) as SEHNR and FQNEAQ. The sample comes from a study of Tregs in tolerant kidney transplant recipients (dated by TCRdb to between 2019 and 2020). Regarding the research as a whole: The study applied TCRbeta sequencing to find donor-specific regulatory T cells before combined kidney and bone marrow transplantation and then followed those same cells after transplant. In 3 healthy controls, several methods of expanding Tregs specific for an allogeneic donor were compared by TCRbeta repertoire sequencing.

For TCRbeta CDR3 sequencing, genomic DNA was extracted from sorted cells using the QIAGEN DNeasy Blood and Tissue Kit. Through immunoSEQ, high-throughput TCRbeta CDR3 sequencing was done commercially, including PCR amplification with internal controls and bias correction. The original pipeline was this. Unique productive TCRbeta sequences were defined by CDR3 nucleotide sequence where primers matched, and otherwise by CDR3 amino acid sequence together with Vbeta and Jbeta genes. Sorting error was corrected by removing sequences shared between sorted populations at a frequency ratio of 2:1 or less, and the remaining shared sequences were assigned to the higher population. Sequences were defined as donor-reactive when expanded at least 5-fold in CFSE-low cells versus unstimulated cells and present at a frequency of at least 0.01% in CFSE-low cells. Repertoire divergence was quantified by Jensen-Shannon divergence using the top 100 TCRbeta sequences ranked by frequency. For any sample with multiple sequencing runs, sorting error was corrected in each run separately before the runs were pooled. TCRdb carries this immuneACCESS record with in-frame sequences only. Its versions omit some clonotypes, under half of them owing to an unresolved V gene in the studies checked, with the rest unexplained. Clone size and V and J calls were adopted from that table, with D and trimming inferred from the DNA. Recorded for this sample are about 240,000 clones; 80% to 85% of them occurred a single time. Less than 0.75% of the sample is taken by the ten largest.

The study at large found these results: Although technical replication error seemed to be minimal, the question of biological reproducibility was not addressed directly. The most biologically relevant and donor-specific TCRbeta repertoire appeared to be identified by expanding Tregs with activated donor B cells. Because only a small number of patients were included, the study had limitations, and the results will need to be validated in larger populations as well as under other immunosuppression protocols.

Thawed PBMCs were FACS-sorted into unstimulated Tregs (CD4+CD25+CD127-), CD4+ non-Tregs (CD4+CD25-), CD4 cells and CD8 cells. Healthy control blood came either as purchased buffy coats or from healthy volunteers. Healthy control blood was processed to PBMCs with a Ficoll density gradient and then cryopreserved, whereas patient PBMCs were collected both before and after transplant. The clonotype comes from a human donor in good health. Sequencing used CD4+ T cells from blood. The chain is encoded by TRBV7-9 joined to TRBJ1-1; TRBD1 might be the D gene, on 6 matching bases. The nucleotide sequence is given as TGTGCCAGCAGCCCACAGGGAACGAACACTGAAGCTTTCTTT. Translated, it reads CASSPQGTNTEAFF.